This T cell receptor beta chain comes out of a study of blood T cell repertoires in COVID-19. Study-level information: T cells, B-cell-depleted T cells, or PBMCs supplied cDNA or gDNA.

The authors' processing: Reference gene primers were amplified, and this amplification served to estimate nucleated cell counts. Here immunoSEQ multiplex PCR was the method, and the copy in TCRdb shows in-frame clones only, minus some. V and J calls and clone size are those listed in that table; D and trimming were worked out from the DNA. The sample has some 190,000 clones; about 76% are singletons. The germline gives CDR1 ENHRY, CDR2 SYGVKD. This CDR3 comprises 15 residues. With 10 bases clipped from V and 3 bases from J, the junction kept 7 bases outside the gene matches. The sequence derives from a woman in her 50s with active or convalescent COVID-19. The chain couples TRBV10-3 to TRBJ2-1; TRBD2 agrees at 12 bases. The sample comprised peripheral blood. CDR3 region: CATRLAGDNYNEQFF. The CDR3 DNA sequence: TGTGCCACACGACTAGCGGGAGACAACTACAATGAGCAGTTCTTC.